The rows below give T cell receptor beta chains drawn from one sample of a study of T cells in Graves' hyperthyroidism and ophthalmopathy. In TCRdb, the multiplex PCR reads were re-called with MiXCR into one record per CDR3 protein. The table has under 300,000 distinct CDR3 sequences, 20% to 25% seen once. Specimen: blood. Receptors originate from a man aged 25 to 45 with Graves' ophthalmopathy. CDR3s include the opening cysteine and the closing phenylalanine or tryptophan.

TRBJ2-7 | TRBV7-9 | CASSPGGTGRREQYF
TRBJ1-1 | TRBV11-2 | CASSLERVGVTEAFF
TRBJ2-1 | TRBV30 | CAWSVGRFYNEQFF
TRBJ2-4 | TRBV30 | CAWGGGLRGGAKNIQYF
TRBJ2-7 | TRBV11-2 | CASSQREGRLEEQYF
TRBJ2-2 | TRBV5-1 | CASSPRVDGELFF
TRBJ1-1 | TRBV7-2 | CASSSLPQGRNTEAFF
TRBJ2-1 | TRBV20-1 | CSARSGQGFFNEQFF
TRBJ2-1 | TRBV6-2/TRBV6-3 | CASRGQGRRNEQFF
TRBJ1-2 | TRBV6-2/TRBV6-3 | CASSYSASAHYGYTF
TRBJ2-2 | TRBV6-2/TRBV6-3 | CASSLGAIGTGELFF
TRBJ2-2 | TRBV6-5 | CASSYSSGSTGELFF
TRBJ1-3 | TRBV9 | CASSVASSGNTIYF
TRBJ2-1 | TRBV3-1 | CASSQGSSGGLDEQFF
TRBJ1-5 | TRBV12-3/TRBV12-4 | CASSGTGGTGQPQHF
TRBJ1-1 | TRBV19 | CASSIGRVNTEAFF
TRBJ1-5 | TRBV7-8 | CASSLGQIFGNQPQHF
TRBJ2-2 | TRBV9 | CASSVVMAPSRTGELFF
TRBJ2-5 | TRBV19 | CASNPGLAAQETQYF
TRBJ2-2 | TRBV2 | CASRRREETGELFF
TRBJ2-3 | TRBV6-1 | CASRDNRGQQYF